Below, one T cell receptor beta chain is given with its context. The protocol was immunoSEQ multiplex PCR, while the TCRdb copy is restricted to in-frame clones and leaves out a portion. The repertoire includes 98,000 or so clones, approximately 81% of them detected once, and 10% to 13% sits in the top ten. This specimen comes from a study of control samples from healthy donors and cancer patients. CDR1 is MNHNS and CDR2 is SASEGT in the germline V gene. The CDR3 covers 14 residues. The V gene end was trimmed by 8 bases and the J gene end by 9 bases; junction bases not matched to a gene: 10. The V and J genes are TRBV6-1 and TRBJ2-1; TRBD2 aligns across 10 bases. The sequencing sample was made of blood. The clonotype was recovered from a woman in her 30s in good health. CDR3 nucleotide sequence: TGTGCCAGCGGAGAAGCGGGGGGGGCGTCTGAGCAGTTCTTC. Amino acid sequence: CASGEAGGASEQFF.